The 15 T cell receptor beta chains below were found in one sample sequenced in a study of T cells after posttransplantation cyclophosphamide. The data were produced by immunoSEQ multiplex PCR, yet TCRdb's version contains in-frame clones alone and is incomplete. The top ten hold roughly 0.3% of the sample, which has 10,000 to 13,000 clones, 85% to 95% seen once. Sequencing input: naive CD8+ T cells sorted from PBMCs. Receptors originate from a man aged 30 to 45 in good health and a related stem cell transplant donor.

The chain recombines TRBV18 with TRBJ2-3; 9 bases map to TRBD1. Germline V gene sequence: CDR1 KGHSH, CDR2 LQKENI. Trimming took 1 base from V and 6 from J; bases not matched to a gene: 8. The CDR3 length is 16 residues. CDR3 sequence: CASSPQTGGPVDTQYF. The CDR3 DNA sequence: TGTGCCAGCTCACCACAGACAGGGGGGCCCGTGGATACGCAGTATTTT. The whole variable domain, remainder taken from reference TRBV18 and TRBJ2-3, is NAGVMQNPRHLVRRRGQEARLRCSPMKGHSHVYWYRQLPEEGLKFMVYLQKENIIDESGMPKERFSAEFPKEGPSILRIQQVVRGDSAAYFCASSPQTGGPVDTQYFGPGTRLTVL.

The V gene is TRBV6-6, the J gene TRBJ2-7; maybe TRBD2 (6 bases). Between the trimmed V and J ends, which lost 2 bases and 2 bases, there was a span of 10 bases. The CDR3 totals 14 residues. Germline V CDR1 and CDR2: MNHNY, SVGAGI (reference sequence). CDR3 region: CASSYAGKTYEQYF. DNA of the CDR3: TGTGCCAGCAGTTACGCGGGAAAGACCTACGAGCAGTACTTC.

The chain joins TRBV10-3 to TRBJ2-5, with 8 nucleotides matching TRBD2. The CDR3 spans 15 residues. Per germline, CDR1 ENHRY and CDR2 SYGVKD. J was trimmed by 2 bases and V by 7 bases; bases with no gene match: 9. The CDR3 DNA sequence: TGTGCCATCAAGGCTTCGGGGGGGGGACAAGAGACCCAGTACTTC. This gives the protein CAIKASGGGQETQYF.

CDR3 bases: TGCGCCAGCAGCTTGGGTACAGGGCCCTACGAGCAGTACTTC. Protein product: CASSLGTGPYEQYF. The J gene is TRBJ2-5, the V gene TRBV5-1, with a possible D match to TRBD1 (6 bases). TRBJ2-7 matches the DNA end more closely, so the J call is doubtful. CDR3 length equals 14 residues. Germline V gene data show CDR1 as SGHRS and CDR2 as YFSETQ.

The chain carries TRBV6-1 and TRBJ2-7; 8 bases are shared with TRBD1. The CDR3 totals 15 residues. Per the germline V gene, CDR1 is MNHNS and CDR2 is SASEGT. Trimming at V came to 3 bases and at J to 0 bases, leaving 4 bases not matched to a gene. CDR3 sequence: CASSEGDRRSYEQYF. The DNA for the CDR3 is TGTGCCAGCAGTGAGGGGGACAGGCGCTCCTACGAGCAGTACTTC.

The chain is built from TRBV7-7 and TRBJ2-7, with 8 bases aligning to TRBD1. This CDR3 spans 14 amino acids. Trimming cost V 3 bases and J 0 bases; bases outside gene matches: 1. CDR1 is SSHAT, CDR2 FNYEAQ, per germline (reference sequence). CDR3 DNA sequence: TGTGCCAGCAGCTTGGGGACAGGCTCCTACGAGCAGTACTTC. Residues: CASSLGTGSYEQYF.

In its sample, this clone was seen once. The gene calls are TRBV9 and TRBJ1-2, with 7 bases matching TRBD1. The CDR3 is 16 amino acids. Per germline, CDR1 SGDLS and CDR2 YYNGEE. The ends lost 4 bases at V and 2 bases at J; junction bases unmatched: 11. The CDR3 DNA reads TGTGCCAGCAGCCCGGACCCGGGACAGCGCAACTATGGCTACACCTTC. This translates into CASSPDPGQRNYGYTF. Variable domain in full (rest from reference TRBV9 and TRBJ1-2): DSGVTQTPKHLITATGQRVTLRCSPRSGDLSVYWYQQSLDQGLQFLIQYYNGEERAKGNILERFSAQQFPDLHSELNLSSLELGDSALYFCASSPDPGQRNYGYTFGSGTRLTVV.

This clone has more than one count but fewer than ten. The CDR3 bases are TGCGCCAGCAGCCAAGCCCCAGGCACAGATACGCAGTATTTT. Its translation: CASSQAPGTDTQYF. The chain has TRBV4-3 and TRBJ2-3, with D unresolved. The CDR3 has 14 amino acids. The germline gives CDR1 LGHNA, CDR2 YSLEER. V was clipped by 1 base and J by 1 base, with 6 bases between them.

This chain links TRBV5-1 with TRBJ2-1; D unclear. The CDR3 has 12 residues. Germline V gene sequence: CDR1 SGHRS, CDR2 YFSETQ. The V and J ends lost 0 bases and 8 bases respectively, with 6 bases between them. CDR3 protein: CASSLAVDEQFF. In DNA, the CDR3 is TGCGCCAGCAGCTTGGCCGTCGATGAGCAGTTCTTC.

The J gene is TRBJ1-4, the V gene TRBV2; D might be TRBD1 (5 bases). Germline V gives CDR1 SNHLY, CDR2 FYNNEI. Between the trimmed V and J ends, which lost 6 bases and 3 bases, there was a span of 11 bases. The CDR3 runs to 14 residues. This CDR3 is CASRWGVSNEKLFF. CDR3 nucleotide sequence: TGTGCCAGCAGGTGGGGGGTTTCTAATGAAAAACTGTTTTTT.

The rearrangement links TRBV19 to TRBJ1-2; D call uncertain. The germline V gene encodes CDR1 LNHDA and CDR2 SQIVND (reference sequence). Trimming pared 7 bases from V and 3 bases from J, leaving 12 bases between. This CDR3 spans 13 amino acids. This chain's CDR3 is CASMTTMHYGYTF. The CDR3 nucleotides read TGTGCCAGTATGACAACCATGCACTATGGCTACACCTTC. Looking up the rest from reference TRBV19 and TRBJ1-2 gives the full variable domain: DGGITQSPKYLFRKEGQNVTLSCEQNLNHDAMYWYRQDPGQGLRLIYYSQIVNDFQKGDIAEGYSVSREKKESFPLTVTSAQKNPTAFYLCASMTTMHYGYTFGSGTRLTVV.

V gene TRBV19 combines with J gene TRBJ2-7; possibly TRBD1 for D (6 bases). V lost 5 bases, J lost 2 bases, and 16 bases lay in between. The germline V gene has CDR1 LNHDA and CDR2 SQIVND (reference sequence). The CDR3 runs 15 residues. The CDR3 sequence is CASSWRQEPTYEQYF. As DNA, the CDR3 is TGTGCCAGTAGTTGGCGACAGGAGCCCACCTACGAGCAGTACTTC.

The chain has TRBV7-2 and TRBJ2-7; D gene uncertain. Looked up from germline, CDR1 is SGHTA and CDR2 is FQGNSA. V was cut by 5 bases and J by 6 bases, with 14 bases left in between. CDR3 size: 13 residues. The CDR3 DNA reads TGTGCCAGCAGCCAACCACCTTCGGTCGAGCAGTACTTC. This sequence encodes CASSQPPSVEQYF.

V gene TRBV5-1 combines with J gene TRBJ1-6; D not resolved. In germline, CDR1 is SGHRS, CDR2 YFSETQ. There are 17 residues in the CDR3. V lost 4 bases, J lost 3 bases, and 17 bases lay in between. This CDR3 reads CASSPEKAAGYNSPLHF. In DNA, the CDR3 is TGCGCCAGCAGCCCGGAAAAGGCGGCCGGCTATAATTCACCCCTCCACTTT. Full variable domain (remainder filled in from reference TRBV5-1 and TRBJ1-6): KAGVTQTPRYLIKTRGQQVTLSCSPISGHRSVSWYQQTPGQGLQFLFEYFSETQRNKGNFPGRFSGRQFSNSRSEMNVSTLELGDSALYLCASSPEKAAGYNSPLHFGNGTRLTVT.

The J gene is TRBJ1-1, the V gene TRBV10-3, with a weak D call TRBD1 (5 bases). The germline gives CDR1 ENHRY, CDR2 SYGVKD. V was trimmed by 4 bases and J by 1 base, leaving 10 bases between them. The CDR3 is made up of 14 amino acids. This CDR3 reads CAISGTRGNTEAFF. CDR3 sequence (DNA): TGTGCCATCAGTGGGACAAGGGGGAACACTGAAGCTTTCTTT.